Listed below are T cell receptor beta chains from one sample, sequenced in a study of cytomegalovirus exposure and HLA in healthy donors. The table came from immunoSEQ multiplex PCR; TCRdb's copy has only in-frame clones and leaves some out. The sample lists 180,000 or so clones, 75% to 80% occurring once. The source material was PBMCs. Receptors originate from a man aged 45 to 65 in good health and CMV-seropositive. Both conserved end residues are part of each CDR3. D genes are given only for firm matches. A row's size may be missing; if present it is once, few, many or a size class.

>TRBJ2-5|TRBD1|few|TRBV7-9
CASSAKTGVGQETQYF
TGTGCCAGCAGCGCAAAGACAGGGGTGGGGCAAGAGACCCAGTACTTC
>TRBJ1-1|.|.|TRBV5-6
CASRGGIWTEAFF
TGTGCCAGCAGGGGAGGGATATGGACTGAAGCTTTCTTT
>TRBJ2-5|.|.|TRBV13
CASSLGTAETQYF
TGTGCCAGCAGCCTAGGGACTGCGGAGACCCAGTACTTC
>TRBJ2-5|TRBD1|.|TRBV5-6
CASSPGTAQETQYF
TGTGCCAGCAGCCCCGGGACAGCACAAGAGACCCAGTACTTC
>TRBJ1-5|.|.|TRBV21-1
CASNKKRHPWRVNQPQHF
TGTGCCAGCAACAAAAAAAGACATCCTTGGAGGGTTAACCAGCCCCAGCATTTT
>TRBJ1-6|TRBD1|.|TRBV19
CASRPGQITPLHF
TGTGCCAGCCGTCCGGGACAGATAACACCCCTCCACTTT
>TRBJ2-3|TRBD2|.|TRBV9
CASSVGASGGTDTQYF
TGTGCCAGCAGCGTAGGGGCTAGCGGGGGGACAGATACGCAGTATTTT
>TRBJ1-2|TRBD1|.|TRBV4-2
CASSQEDRGHVYGYTF
TGTGCCAGCAGCCAAGAAGACAGGGGGCACGTCTATGGCTACACCTTC
>TRBJ1-4|TRBD1|.|TRBV25-1
CASSRQGAYEKLFF
TGTGCCAGCAGTCGCCAGGGGGCTTACGAAAAACTGTTTTTT
>TRBJ1-1|.|once|TRBV29-1
CSVYNDRPNTEAFF
TGCAGCGTTTACAACGACAGGCCGAACACTGAAGCTTTCTTT
>TRBJ2-1|TRBD1|once|TRBV6-1
CASSSRDRAQNEQFF
TGTGCCAGCAGTTCACGGGACAGGGCCCAGAATGAGCAGTTCTTC
>TRBJ1-4|TRBD1|.|TRBV27
CASSWTGWSEKLFF
TGTGCCAGCAGCTGGACAGGGTGGAGTGAAAAACTGTTTTTT
>TRBJ2-1|TRBD1|.|TRBV29-1
CSVEGTGVVEQFF
TGCAGCGTTGAGGGGACAGGGGTGGTTGAGCAGTTCTTC
>TRBJ2-6|.|.|TRBV5-6
CASSGGLWVLSGANVLTF
TGTGCCAGCAGCGGCGGACTGTGGGTCCTCTCTGGGGCCAACGTCCTGACTTTC
>TRBJ2-6|.|once|TRBV7-2
CASSSRGGANVLTF
TGTGCCAGCAGCTCCAGGGGTGGGGCCAACGTCCTGACTTTC
>TRBJ2-4|.|.|TRBV9
CASSPVSRLGENIQYF
TGTGCCAGCAGCCCGGTTTCAAGACTAGGTGAAAACATTCAGTACTTC
>TRBJ2-2|.|.|TRBV7-6
CASSPRRRDTGELFF
TGTGCCAGCAGCCCCCGAAGACGGGACACCGGGGAGCTGTTTTTT
>TRBJ2-1|.|.|TRBV15
CATSTYDTYNEQFF
TGTGCCACCAGCACCTACGACACATACAATGAGCAGTTCTTC
>TRBJ2-3|TRBD2|.|TRBV11-3
CASSGGVTDTQYF
TGTGCCAGCAGCGGGGGGGTCACAGATACGCAGTATTTT
>TRBJ2-3|TRBD1|.|TRBV5-8
CASSNRTGPFRTDTQYF
TGTGCCAGCAGCAACCGGACAGGTCCTTTTAGGACAGATACGCAGTATTTT
>TRBJ2-7|TRBD1|.|TRBV18
CASSPLLDRAGEQYF
TGTGCCAGCTCACCCCTATTAGACAGGGCTGGCGAGCAGTACTTC
>TRBJ2-2|.|.|TRBV19
CAISGFTGELFF
TGTGCCATCTCGGGGTTCACCGGGGAGCTGTTTTTT
>TRBJ1-3|.|.|TRBV15
CATSPRQDGNTIYF
TGTGCCACCAGCCCCAGACAAGACGGAAACACCATATATTTT
>TRBJ2-5|.|.|TRBV5-1
CASSFPDRQETQYF
TGCGCCAGCAGCTTCCCCGACAGACAAGAGACCCAGTACTTC
>TRBJ1-1|.|.|TRBV20-1
CSAAVAEAFF
TGCAGTGCCGCGGTAGCTGAAGCTTTCTTT
>TRBJ1-4|.|once|TRBV11-2
CASSLDGHGNEKLFF
TGTGCCAGCAGCTTAGATGGACACGGGAATGAAAAACTGTTTTTT
>TRBJ2-7|.|.|TRBV5-4
CASSLAGGGAPYEQYF
TGTGCCAGCAGCTTGGCAGGCGGAGGGGCCCCCTACGAGCAGTACTTC
>TRBJ2-7|.|.|TRBV19
CASSIQGYEQYF
TGTGCCAGTAGTATACAGGGCTACGAGCAGTACTTC
>TRBJ1-1|.|.|TRBV6-5
CASSPSQGGTEAFF
TGTGCCAGCAGTCCGTCACAAGGCGGCACTGAAGCTTTCTTT
>TRBJ1-2|.|.|TRBV25-1
CAGSVGGGYTF
TGTGCCGGCAGTGTGGGCGGGGGCTACACCTTC
>TRBJ2-1|.|.|TRBV28
CASSSGRYNEQFF
TGTGCCAGCAGTTCAGGCAGGTACAATGAGCAGTTCTTC
>TRBJ1-6|.|.|TRBV4-2
CASSQEQNSPLHF
TGTGCCAGCAGCCAAGAACAGAATTCACCCCTCCACTTT
>TRBJ2-7|.|.|TRBV11-2
CASSLDTRSYEQYF
TGTGCCAGCAGCCTCGACACCCGCTCCTATGAGCAGTACTTC
>TRBJ2-1|.|.|TRBV7-7
CASSRGSYNEQFF
TGTGCCAGCAGCCGGGGCTCCTACAATGAGCAGTTCTTC
>TRBJ2-1|.|.|TRBV7-7
CASSDGGSYNEQFF
TGTGCCAGCAGCGACGGGGGTTCCTACAATGAGCAGTTCTTC
>TRBJ2-7|TRBD1|.|TRBV14
CASSRRTGATYEQYF
TGTGCCAGCAGCCGTCGGACAGGGGCTACCTACGAGCAGTACTTC
>TRBJ1-2|TRBD1|.|TRBV28
CASSTGDLYYGYTF
TGTGCCAGCAGTACAGGGGACCTTTACTATGGCTACACCTTC
>TRBJ1-2|TRBD1|.|TRBV7-2
CASSSGTGTQGYTF
TGTGCCAGCAGCTCCGGGACAGGAACTCAAGGCTACACCTTC
>TRBJ2-1|TRBD2|.|TRBV9
CASSLSGTSGGTSYNEQFF
TGTGCCAGCAGCCTTAGTGGGACTAGCGGGGGGACGTCCTACAATGAGCAGTTCTTC